This TCR beta chain is from a study of T cell repertoires in ileal Crohn's disease. Study background: Patients had a median approximately 7.3-year disease duration, and under 45% were active smokers.

The CDR3 is 16 residues long. Germline V gene sequence: CDR1 SNHLY, CDR2 FYNNEI. The J segment lost 6 bases and the V segment lost 3 bases, leaving 13 bases of the junction unmatched. Generated by immunoSEQ multiplex PCR, the TCRdb table keeps only in-frame clones and is missing some. The profile covers under 9,000 clones, with roughly 74% appearing a single time and 18% taken by the ten largest. Comment on this clone: What it recognizes is unknown.

Study-wide points: Active smokers at surgery had more clonal expansions than non-smokers.

The chain uses TRBV2 and TRBJ1-2, with TRBD1 identical over 7 bases. The specimen sequenced was ileal tissue. The origin of this receptor is an adult with Crohn's disease. The CDR3 reads CASSDPLHRGLHGYTF. The CDR3 DNA is TGTGCCAGCAGTGACCCCCTTCACAGGGGTTTGCATGGCTACACCTTC.